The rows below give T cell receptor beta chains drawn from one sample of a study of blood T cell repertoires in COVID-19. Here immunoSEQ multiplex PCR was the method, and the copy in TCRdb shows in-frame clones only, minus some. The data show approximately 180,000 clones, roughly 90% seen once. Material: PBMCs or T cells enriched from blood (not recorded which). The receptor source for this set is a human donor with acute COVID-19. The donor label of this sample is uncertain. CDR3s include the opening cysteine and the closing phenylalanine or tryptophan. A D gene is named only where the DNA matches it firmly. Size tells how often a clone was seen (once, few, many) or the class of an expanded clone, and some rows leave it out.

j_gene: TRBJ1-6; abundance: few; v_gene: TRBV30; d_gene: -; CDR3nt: TGTGCCTGGACCCGGCCGGACTCACTAAATTCACCCCTCCACTTT; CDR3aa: CAWTRPDSLNSPLHF
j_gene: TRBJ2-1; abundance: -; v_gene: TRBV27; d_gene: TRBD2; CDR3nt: TGTGCCAGCAGTTTAAGGATGGCTAGCGGGGGGGATTACAATGAGCAGTTCTTC; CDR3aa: CASSLRMASGGDYNEQFF
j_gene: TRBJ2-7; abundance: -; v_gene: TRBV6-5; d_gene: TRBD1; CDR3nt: TGTGCCAGCAGTCCCACAGGGGGCTACGAGCAGTACTTC; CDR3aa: CASSPTGGYEQYF
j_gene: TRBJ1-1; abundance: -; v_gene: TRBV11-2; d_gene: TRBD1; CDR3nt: TGTGCCAGCAGCCCTGGGACAGAACAAGAAGCTTTCTTT; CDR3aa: CASSPGTEQEAFF
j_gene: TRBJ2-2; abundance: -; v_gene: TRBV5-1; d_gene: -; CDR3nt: TGCGCCAGCAGCCCCCACAGGGACACCGGGGAGCTGTTTTTT; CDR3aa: CASSPHRDTGELFF
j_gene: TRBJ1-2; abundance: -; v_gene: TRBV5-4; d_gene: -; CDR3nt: TGTGCCAGCAGCAGAGGATCTGACGGCTACACCTTC; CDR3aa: CASSRGSDGYTF
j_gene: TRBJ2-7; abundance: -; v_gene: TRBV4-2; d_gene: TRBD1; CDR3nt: TGTGCCAGCAGCCAAGAAGGTGTCAGGGGGACATACGAGCAGTACTTC; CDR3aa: CASSQEGVRGTYEQYF
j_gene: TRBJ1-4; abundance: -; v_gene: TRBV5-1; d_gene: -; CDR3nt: TGCGCCAGCAGCTCGACAGTAGATAATGAAAAACTGTTTTTT; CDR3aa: CASSSTVDNEKLFF
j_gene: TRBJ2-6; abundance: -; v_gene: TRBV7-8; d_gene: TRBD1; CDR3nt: TGTGCCAGCAGCCGCTTAGGGGACAGTTTCTCTGGGGCCAACGTCCTGACTTTC; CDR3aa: CASSRLGDSFSGANVLTF
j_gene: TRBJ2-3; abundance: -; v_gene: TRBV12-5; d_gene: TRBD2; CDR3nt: TGTGCTAGTGGTCCCGGGACTAGCGGGGGGGCGGTTGATACGCAGTATTTT; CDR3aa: CASGPGTSGGAVDTQYF
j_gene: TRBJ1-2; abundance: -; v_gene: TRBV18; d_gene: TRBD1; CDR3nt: TGTGCCAGCGGGGGACAGCCGTCTAACTATGGCTACACCTTC; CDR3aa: CASGGQPSNYGYTF
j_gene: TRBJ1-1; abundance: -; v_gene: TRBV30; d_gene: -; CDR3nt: TGTGCCTGGAGTGGGGGGGACACTGAAGCTTTCTTT; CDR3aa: CAWSGGDTEAFF
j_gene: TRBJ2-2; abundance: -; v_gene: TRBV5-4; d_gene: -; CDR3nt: TGTGCCAGCAGCTTGGTCGCCGGGGAGCTGTTTTTT; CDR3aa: CASSLVAGELFF
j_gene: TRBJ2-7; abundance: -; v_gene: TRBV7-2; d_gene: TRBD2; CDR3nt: TGTGCCAGCAGCACCGACCAGGGACTAGCGGGGGGGCGCGAGCAGTACTTC; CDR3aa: CASSTDQGLAGGREQYF
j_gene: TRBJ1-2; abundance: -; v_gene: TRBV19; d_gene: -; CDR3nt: TGTGCCAGTAGTACCACAGGGATCCTTGGCTACACCTTC; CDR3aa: CASSTTGILGYTF
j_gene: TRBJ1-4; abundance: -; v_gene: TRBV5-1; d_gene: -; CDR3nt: TGCGCCAGCAGCTTGGAGCAGCTGCCCAGGGAAAAACTGTTTTTT; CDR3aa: CASSLEQLPREKLFF
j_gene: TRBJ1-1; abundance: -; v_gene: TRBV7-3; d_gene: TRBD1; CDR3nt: TGTGCCAGCAGCCTCCTCCCGGGACAGCGTGAAGCTTTCTTT; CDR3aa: CASSLLPGQREAFF
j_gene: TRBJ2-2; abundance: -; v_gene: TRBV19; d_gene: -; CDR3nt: TGTGCCAGTAGGGGCCAGGGGACGGGGGAGCTGTTTTTT; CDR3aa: CASRGQGTGELFF
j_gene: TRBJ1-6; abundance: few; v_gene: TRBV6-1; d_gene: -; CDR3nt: TGTGCCAGCAGTGAAGTTGAGAACTATAATTCACCCCTCCACTTT; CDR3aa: CASSEVENYNSPLHF
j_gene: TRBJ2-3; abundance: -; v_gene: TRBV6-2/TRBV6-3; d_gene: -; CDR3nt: TGTGCCAGCAGCCCTAGGACCCCCCTGGGGCAGGATACGCAGTATTTT; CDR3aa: CASSPRTPLGQDTQYF
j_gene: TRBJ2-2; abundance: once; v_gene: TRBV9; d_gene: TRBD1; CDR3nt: TGTGCCAGCAGCGTAGCGCAGGGGGCGAACACCGGGGAGCTGTTTTTT; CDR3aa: CASSVAQGANTGELFF
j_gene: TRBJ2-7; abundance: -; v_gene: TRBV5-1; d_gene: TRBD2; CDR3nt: TGCGCCAGCAGCTTGGAGGGCGGGGGGGCCTCCGAGCAGTACTTC; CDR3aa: CASSLEGGGASEQYF
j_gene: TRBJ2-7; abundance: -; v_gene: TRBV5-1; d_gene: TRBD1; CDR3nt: TGCGCCAGCAGCTTGGGAGCGACAGGGGTGCAGCGCGAGCAGTACTTC; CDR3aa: CASSLGATGVQREQYF
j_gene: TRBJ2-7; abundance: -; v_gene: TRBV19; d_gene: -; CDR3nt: TGTGCCAGTAGTATTCTACGGGCAGGGAAGAACTACGAGCAGTACTTC; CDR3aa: CASSILRAGKNYEQYF
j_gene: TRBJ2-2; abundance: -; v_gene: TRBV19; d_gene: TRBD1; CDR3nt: TGTGCCAGTAGTATAGAGGGGACAGGGGTGGTCACCGGGGAGCTGTTTTTT; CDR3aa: CASSIEGTGVVTGELFF
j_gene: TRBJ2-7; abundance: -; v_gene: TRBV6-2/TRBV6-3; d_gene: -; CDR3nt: TGTGCCAGCAGTTTTACCGGCGGCTCCTACGAGCAGTACTTC; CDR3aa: CASSFTGGSYEQYF
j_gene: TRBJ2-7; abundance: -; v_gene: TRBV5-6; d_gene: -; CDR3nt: TGTGCCAGCAGCTCGACCGGACGCCTCCGGGGATACGAGCAGTACTTC; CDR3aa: CASSSTGRLRGYEQYF
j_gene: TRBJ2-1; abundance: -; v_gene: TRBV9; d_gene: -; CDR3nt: TGTGCCAGCAGCGTAGGGACAAACTCCTACAATGAGCAGTTCTTC; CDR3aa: CASSVGTNSYNEQFF
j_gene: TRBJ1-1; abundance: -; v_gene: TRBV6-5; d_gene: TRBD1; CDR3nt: TGTGCCAGCAATTGGGGACAGGGTCTATCTGAAGCTTTCTTT; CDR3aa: CASNWGQGLSEAFF
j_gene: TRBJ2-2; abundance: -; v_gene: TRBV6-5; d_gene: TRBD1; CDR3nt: TGTGCCAGCAGTTACTCCTGGACAGGGCAGGCCGGGGAGCTGTTTTTT; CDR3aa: CASSYSWTGQAGELFF
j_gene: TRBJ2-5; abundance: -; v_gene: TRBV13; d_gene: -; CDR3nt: TGTGCCAGCAGCTCCTGGACTAATAGAGAGACCCAGTACTTC; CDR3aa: CASSSWTNRETQYF
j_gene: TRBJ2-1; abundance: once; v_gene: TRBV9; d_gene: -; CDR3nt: TGTGCCAGCAGCGCTCAGTACAATGAGCAGTTCTTC; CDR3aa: CASSAQYNEQFF
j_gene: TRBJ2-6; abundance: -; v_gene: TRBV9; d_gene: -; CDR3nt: TGTGCCAGCAGCGCCACAGGGGCCAACGTCCTGACTTTC; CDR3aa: CASSATGANVLTF
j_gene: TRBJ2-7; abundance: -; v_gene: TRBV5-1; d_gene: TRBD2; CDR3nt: TGCGCCAGCAGCCCAATTAGCGGGGGCCGTTTGAACGAGCAGTACTTC; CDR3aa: CASSPISGGRLNEQYF
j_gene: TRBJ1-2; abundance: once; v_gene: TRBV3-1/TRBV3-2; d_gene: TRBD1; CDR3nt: TGTGCCAGCAGCCAAGATCTGGGGCAGGGGGTATATGGCTACACCTTC; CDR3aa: CASSQDLGQGVYGYTF
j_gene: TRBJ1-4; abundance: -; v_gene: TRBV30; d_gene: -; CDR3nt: TGTGCCTGGAGTCGGGTATCTGGAGCTGAAAAACTGTTTTTT; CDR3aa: CAWSRVSGAEKLFF
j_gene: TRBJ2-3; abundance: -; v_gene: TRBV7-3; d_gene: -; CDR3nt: TGTGCCAGCAGCTTCGGACTAAGGAGGACAGATACGCAGTATTTT; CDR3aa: CASSFGLRRTDTQYF
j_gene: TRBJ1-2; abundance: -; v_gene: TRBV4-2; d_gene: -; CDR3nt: TGTGCCAGCAGCCAAGATGGCACAGGTGGACGCTATGGCTACACCTTC; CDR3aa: CASSQDGTGGRYGYTF
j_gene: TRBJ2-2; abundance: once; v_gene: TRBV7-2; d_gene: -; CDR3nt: TGTGCTTCTTCGACTAGAGGGTCCGGGGAGCTGTTTTTT; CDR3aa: CASSTRGSGELFF
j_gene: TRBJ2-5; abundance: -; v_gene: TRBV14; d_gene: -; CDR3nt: TGTGCCAGCAGCTACAGGGTCAAAGAGACCCAGTACTTC; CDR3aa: CASSYRVKETQYF
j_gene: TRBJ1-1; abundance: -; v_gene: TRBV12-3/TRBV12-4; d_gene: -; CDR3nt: TGTGCCAGCAGTCTCTTTAACACTGAAGCTTTCTTT; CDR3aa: CASSLFNTEAFF
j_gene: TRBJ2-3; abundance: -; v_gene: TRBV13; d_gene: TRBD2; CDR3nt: TGTGCCAGCAGCGTACTAGCGGGGGTAGGCACAGATACGCAGTATTTT; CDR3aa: CASSVLAGVGTDTQYF
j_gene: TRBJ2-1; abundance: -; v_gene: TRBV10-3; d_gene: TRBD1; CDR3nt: TGTGCCATCAGTGAAGACAGGGACAATGAGCAGTTCTTC; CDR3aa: CAISEDRDNEQFF
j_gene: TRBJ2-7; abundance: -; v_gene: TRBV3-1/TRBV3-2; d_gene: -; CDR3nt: TGTGCCAGCAGCCCCTGGACGGGAACCTACGAGCAGTACTTC; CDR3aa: CASSPWTGTYEQYF
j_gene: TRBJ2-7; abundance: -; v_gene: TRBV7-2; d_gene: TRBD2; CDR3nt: TGTGCCAGCAGCCCCCGGGGGAGGGCAAGCTCCTACGAGCAGTACTTC; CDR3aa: CASSPRGRASSYEQYF